Below are 28 T cell receptor beta chains sequenced from a single sample in a study of blood T cell repertoires in COVID-19. The method was immunoSEQ multiplex PCR; TCRdb's version includes in-frame clones alone and lacks a portion of them. The repertoire holds over 100,000 clones, with roughly 86% as singletons. Specimen: peripheral blood. These TCRs come from a woman aged 65 to 85 with COVID-19, enrolled during active disease.

V and J are TRBV19 and TRBJ1-2, with D hard to call. Trimming pared 7 bases from V and 6 bases from J, leaving 15 bases between. Germline V gene lookup returns CDR1 LNHDA and CDR2 SQIVND (reference sequence). This CDR3 has 13 amino acids. The CDR3 DNA follows: TGTGCCAGTAAGGCCACAGACACCAATGGCTACACCTTC. Translated: CASKATDTNGYTF.

The chain has TRBV28 and TRBJ1-2; 9 bases fit TRBD1. CDR3 length: 15 amino acids. Looked up from germline, CDR1 is MDHEN and CDR2 is SYDVKM. After removal of 3 bases from V and 8 bases from J, the junction contained 10 bases not matched to a gene. CDR3 amino acids: CASSLRDRAAKGYTF. As DNA, the CDR3 is TGTGCCAGCAGTTTGAGGGACAGGGCGGCGAAGGGCTACACCTTC.

This chain connects TRBV7-2 to TRBJ1-3; D remains unclear. Trimming left V 4 bases short and J 4 bases short, with 11 bases between. Germline V gene lookup returns CDR1 SGHTA and CDR2 FQGNSA. The CDR3 has 14 residues. CDR3 residues: CASSSPARGNTIYF. CDR3 sequence (DNA): TGTGCCAGCAGCTCACCGGCCAGGGGAAACACCATATATTTT.

This chain uses TRBV24-1 with TRBJ1-1; 9 bases map to TRBD1. V trimming: 4 bases; J trimming: 9 bases; junction bases outside the gene matches: 2. The CDR3 sequence is 12 residues long. The germline gives CDR1 KGHDR, CDR2 SFDVKD. This chain's CDR3 is CATSEHRGQAFF. CDR3 sequence (DNA): TGTGCCACCAGTGAGCACAGGGGGCAAGCTTTCTTT.

This rearrangement joins TRBV19 to TRBJ1-5; 10 bases align to TRBD1. This CDR3 comprises 16 residues. V dropped 7 bases and J dropped 5; count of bases not matched to a gene: 11. CDR1 LNHDA and CDR2 SQIVND come from the germline V gene (reference sequence). DNA for the CDR3: TGTGCCAGTAATCGGGACAGGGGTTCAGTGGATCAGCCCCAGCATTTT. As protein: CASNRDRGSVDQPQHF.

The V and J genes are TRBV30 and TRBJ1-5; weak D call: TRBD1 (5 bases). Germline V lookup: CDR1 GTSNPN, CDR2 SVGIG (reference sequence). V was shortened by 1 base and J by 4 bases, with 14 bases between the two germline ends. The CDR3 totals 15 residues. The CDR3 protein is CAWSAGRGWNQPQHF. CDR3 nucleotides: TGTGCCTGGAGTGCGGGACGGGGGTGGAATCAGCCCCAGCATTTT.

The chain uses TRBV21-1 and TRBJ1-1; the DNA was not compared with TRBD1, the D call given in the table. TRBV21-1 is a known pseudogene. The CDR3 has 13 residues. The CDR3 sequence is CATRGTDNTEAFF. CDR3 DNA sequence: TGTGCCACCCGGGGGACAGACAACACTGAAGCTTTCTTT.

This chain links TRBV11-2 with TRBJ1-5; unclear D gene. CDR1 is SGHAT and CDR2 is FQNNGV in the germline V gene. The CDR3 runs to 15 residues. V was pared by 5 bases and J by 0 bases, with 11 bases between. The CDR3 DNA sequence: TGTGCCAGCAGCCCCCGGTCTTATAGCAATCAGCCCCAGCATTTT. It yields the protein CASSPRSYSNQPQHF. Drawing the rest from reference TRBV11-2 and TRBJ1-5, the complete variable domain is EAGVAQSPRYKIIEKRQSVAFWCNPISGHATLYWYQQILGQGPKLLIQFQNNGVVDDSQLPKDRFSAERLKGVDSTLKIQPAKLEDSAVYLCASSPRSYSNQPQHFGDGTRLSIL.

The chain carries TRBV19 and TRBJ2-6; tentative D call: TRBD1 (6 bases). The CDR3 spans 16 residues. The germline V gene has CDR1 LNHDA and CDR2 SQIVND (reference sequence). V was cut by 3 bases and J by 0 bases, with 9 bases left in between. CDR3 nucleotide sequence: TGTGCCAGTAGTATCATGGGGGCCTCTGGGGCCAACGTCCTGACTTTC. It encodes CASSIMGASGANVLTF. Supplemented by reference TRBV19 and TRBJ2-6, the full variable domain reads DGGITQSPKYLFRKEGQNVTLSCEQNLNHDAMYWYRQDPGQGLRLIYYSQIVNDFQKGDIAEGYSVSREKKESFPLTVTSAQKNPTAFYLCASSIMGASGANVLTFGAGSRLTVL.

The chain has TRBV10-1 and TRBJ1-6; D may be TRBD1 (6 bases). Between the trimmed V and J ends, which lost 2 bases and 7 bases, there was a span of 9 bases. Germline V gene sequence: CDR1 WNHNN, CDR2 SYGVQD (reference sequence). There are 14 residues in the CDR3. Written as DNA, the CDR3 is TGCGCCAGCAGTGAGGACAGGAGAAATTCACCCCTCCACTTT. Residues: CASSEDRRNSPLHF.

The V gene is TRBV7-3, the J gene TRBJ2-2, with D possibly TRBD1 on 6 matching bases. This CDR3 contains 15 residues. V lost 3 bases and J lost 5, with 13 bases in between. Germline CDR1 and CDR2: SGHTA and FQGTGA. The CDR3 DNA is TGTGCCAGCAGCTTGATGGGGGCAAGGACCGGGGAGCTGTTTTTT. Amino acids: CASSLMGARTGELFF.

The chain recombines TRBV3-1 (or the pseudogene TRBV3-2) with TRBJ2-5; a weak D match, TRBD2 (6 bases). The germline gives CDR1 LGHDT, CDR2 YNNKEL (reference sequence). This CDR3 comprises 17 residues. V was pared by 0 bases and J by 5 bases, with 19 bases between. The CDR3 protein is CASSQEESSKGRETQYF. DNA for the CDR3: TGTGCCAGCAGCCAAGAGGAGTCATCTAAGGGGAGGGAGACCCAGTACTTC.

This clone was observed a few times. The chain employs TRBV29-1 and TRBJ1-3; D remains unclear. CDR3 size: 12 residues. Germline values: CDR1 SQVTM, CDR2 ANQGSEA. V was shortened by 4 bases and J by 4 bases, with 8 bases between the two germline ends. This CDR3 is CSVAGLGNTIYF. The CDR3 DNA follows: TGCAGCGTTGCCGGGTTAGGAAACACCATATATTTT.

The chain couples TRBV6-5 to TRBJ1-5, with D possibly matching TRBD1 (6 bases). Trimming took off 5 bases at V and 7 bases at J, with 12 bases between the two ends. The length of the CDR3 is 13 residues. CDR1 MNHEY and CDR2 SVGAGI come from the germline V gene. CDR3 in amino acids: CASSLQGAQPQHF. CDR3 coding DNA: TGTGCCAGCAGTCTACAGGGAGCGCAGCCCCAGCATTTT.

The chain is built from TRBV2 and TRBJ2-1; D is uncertain. V was trimmed by 5 bases and J by 0 bases, leaving 11 bases between them. The CDR3 sequence is 15 residues long. Germline values: CDR1 SNHLY, CDR2 FYNNEI. CDR3 sequence reads: CASSNVQNSYNEQFF. For the CDR3, the DNA is TGTGCCAGCAGTAACGTACAGAACTCCTACAATGAGCAGTTCTTC.

V and J are TRBV7-6 and TRBJ2-7, with 11 bases identical to TRBD2. Germline V gene lookup returns CDR1 SGHVS and CDR2 FNYEAQ. V shed 4 bases, J shed 2 bases, and the junction held 4 bases outside the gene matches. The CDR3 totals 15 residues. The CDR3 DNA reads TGTGCCAGCAGCTCTGGGACTAGCGGAGCCTACGAGCAGTACTTC. As protein: CASSSGTSGAYEQYF.

J is TRBJ2-5 and V is TRBV12-3 or TRBV12-4, with 7 bases identical to TRBD1. This CDR3 has 13 amino acids. V gave up 6 bases and J gave up 3 bases; unmatched junction bases: 4. The chain's CDR3 is CASRPGTEETQYF. The CDR3 coding sequence is TGTGCCAGCAGACCAGGGACAGAAGAGACCCAGTACTTC.

This chain connects TRBV5-1 to TRBJ1-1, with D unclear. Between the trimmed V and J ends, which lost 1 base and 0 bases, there was a span of 13 bases. The CDR3 length is 16 residues. Germline CDR1 is SGHRS and CDR2 is YFSETQ. The CDR3 here is CASSLWVRGMNTEAFF. CDR3 DNA: TGCGCCAGCAGCTTGTGGGTGAGAGGCATGAACACTGAAGCTTTCTTT.

This rearrangement joins TRBV5-1 to TRBJ1-2; D is unclear. V lost 0 bases, J lost 4 bases, and 7 bases lay in between. Germline loops: CDR1 SGHRS, CDR2 YFSETQ. This CDR3 comprises 13 residues. CDR3 sequence reads: CASSLGQVYGYTF. The DNA for the CDR3 is TGCGCCAGCAGCTTGGGGCAGGTCTATGGCTACACCTTC.

CDR3 sequence reads: CASRAGAQPQHF. The CDR3 DNA reads TGTGCCAGCAGAGCGGGGGCTCAGCCCCAGCATTTT. The J gene is TRBJ1-5, the V gene TRBV6-5; D may be TRBD1 (6 bases). The CDR3 covers 12 residues. Germline-derived CDR1 and CDR2 are MNHEY and SVGAGI. Trimming pared 6 bases from V and 6 bases from J, leaving 9 bases between.

The chain couples TRBV15 to TRBJ2-1; D uncertain. This CDR3 spans 11 amino acids. The germline V and J ends were trimmed by 5 bases and 3 bases, with 2 bases remaining between them. CDR1 and CDR2 (germline): LNHNV, YYDKDF (reference sequence). The CDR3 nucleotides are TGTGCCACCAGCTACTACAATGAGCAGTTCTTC. This encodes CATSYYNEQFF.

V is TRBV2 and J is TRBJ1-2; no clear D. The V gene's germline CDR1 is SNHLY and CDR2 FYNNEI. There are 11 residues in the CDR3. Trimming took 3 bases from V and 5 from J, leaving 4 bases between them. CDR3 sequence (DNA): TGTGCCAGCAGTGAGGCATATGGCTACACCTTC. Its protein product is CASSEAYGYTF.

This clone was recorded a few times. The V gene is TRBV11-2, the J gene TRBJ2-7, with 9 bases matching TRBD1. Germline V gene sequence: CDR1 SGHAT, CDR2 FQNNGV. The V gene end was trimmed by 4 bases and the J gene end by 6 bases; junction bases not matched to a gene: 1. The CDR3 loop spans 12 amino acids. The CDR3 sequence is CASSWTGVEQYF. CDR3 nucleotides: TGTGCCAGCAGCTGGACAGGGGTCGAGCAGTACTTC. Full variable domain (missing parts from reference TRBV11-2 and TRBJ2-7): EAGVAQSPRYKIIEKRQSVAFWCNPISGHATLYWYQQILGQGPKLLIQFQNNGVVDDSQLPKDRFSAERLKGVDSTLKIQPAKLEDSAVYLCASSWTGVEQYFGPGTRLTVT.

J is TRBJ1-6 and V is TRBV10-3; 8 nucleotides line up with TRBD1. Germline CDR1 and CDR2: ENHRY and SYGVKD. The CDR3 extends over 14 amino acids. V was clipped by 6 bases and J by 10 bases; unmatched bases: 8. As DNA, the CDR3 is TGTGCCATCAGAACGACAGGGGCCTTATCACCCCTCCACTTT. Translating it yields CAIRTTGALSPLHF.

The chain combines TRBV2 with TRBJ1-1, with 9 bases fitting TRBD1. The CDR3 has 13 amino acids. Germline values: CDR1 SNHLY, CDR2 FYNNEI. The J segment lost 4 bases and the V segment lost 3 bases, leaving 0 bases of the junction unmatched. CDR3 loop: CASSEDRGTEAFF. Here the CDR3 DNA reads TGTGCCAGCAGTGAGGACAGGGGCACTGAAGCTTTCTTT.

The CDR3 coding sequence is TGCAGCATAGGGGCCTTCGGCACTGAAGCTTTCTTT. Its translation: CSIGAFGTEAFF. The gene calls are TRBV29-1 and TRBJ1-1; TRBD1 might be the D (5 bases). Germline CDR1 SQVTM, CDR2 ANQGSEA. Trimming stripped 8 bases from V and 4 bases from J, with 14 bases between. This CDR3 has 12 amino acids.

The chain recombines TRBV7-2 with TRBJ2-7; 7 bases align to TRBD2. CDR1 is SGHTA, CDR2 FQGNSA, per germline. The CDR3 length is 15 residues. The V gene end was trimmed by 0 bases and the J gene end by 6 bases; junction bases not matched to a gene: 8. The CDR3 sequence is CASSLAGTNLGEQYF. The DNA of the CDR3 is TGTGCCAGCAGCTTAGCCGGGACTAATTTGGGCGAGCAGTACTTC.

As for this clone: Other DNA sequences from this sample encode an identical CDR3 as well. The J gene is TRBJ2-7, the V gene TRBV19; TRBD1 might be the D (7 bases). V lost 2 bases and J lost 3, with 11 bases in between. Germline V CDR1 and CDR2: LNHDA, SQIVND (reference sequence). CDR3 size: 14 residues. The CDR3 reads CASSIRQGGYEQYF. CDR3 DNA: TGTGCCAGTAGTATACGGCAGGGGGGCTACGAGCAGTACTTC.